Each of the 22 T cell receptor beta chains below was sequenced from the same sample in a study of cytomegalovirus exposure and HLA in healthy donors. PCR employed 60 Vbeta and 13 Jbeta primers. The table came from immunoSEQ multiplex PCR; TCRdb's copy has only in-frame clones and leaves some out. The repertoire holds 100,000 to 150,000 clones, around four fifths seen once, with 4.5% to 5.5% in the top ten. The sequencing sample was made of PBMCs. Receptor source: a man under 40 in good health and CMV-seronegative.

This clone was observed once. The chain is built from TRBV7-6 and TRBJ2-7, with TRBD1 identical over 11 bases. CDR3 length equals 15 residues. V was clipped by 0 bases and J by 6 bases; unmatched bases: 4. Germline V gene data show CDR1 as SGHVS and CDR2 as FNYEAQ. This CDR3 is CASSLAGQGVREQYF. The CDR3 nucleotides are TGTGCCAGCAGCTTAGCGGGACAGGGGGTACGCGAGCAGTACTTC. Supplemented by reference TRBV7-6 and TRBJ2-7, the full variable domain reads GAGVSQSPRYKVTKRGQDVALRCDPISGHVSLYWYRQALGQGPEFLTYFNYEAQQDKSGLPNDRFSAERPEGSISTLTIQRTEQRDSAMYRCASSLAGQGVREQYFGPGTRLTVT.

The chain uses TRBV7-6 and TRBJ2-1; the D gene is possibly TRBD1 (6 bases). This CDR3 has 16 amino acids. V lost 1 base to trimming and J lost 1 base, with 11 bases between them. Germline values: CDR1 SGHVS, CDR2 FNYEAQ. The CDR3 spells CASSLVGTTSYNEQFF. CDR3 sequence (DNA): TGTGCCAGCAGCTTAGTTGGGACAACGTCCTACAATGAGCAGTTCTTC.

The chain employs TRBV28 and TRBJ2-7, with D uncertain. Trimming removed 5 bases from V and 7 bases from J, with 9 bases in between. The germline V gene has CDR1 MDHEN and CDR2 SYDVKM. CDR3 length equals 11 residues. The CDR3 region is CASSPAGEQYF. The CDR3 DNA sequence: TGTGCCAGCAGTCCGGCCGGGGAGCAGTACTTC.

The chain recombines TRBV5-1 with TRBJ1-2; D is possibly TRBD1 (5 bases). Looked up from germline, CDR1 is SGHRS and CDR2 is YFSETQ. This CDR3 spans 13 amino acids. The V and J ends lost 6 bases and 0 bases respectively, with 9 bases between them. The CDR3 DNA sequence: TGCGCCAGCATGGACACCTCTAACTATGGCTACACCTTC. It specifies CASMDTSNYGYTF.

CDR3 in DNA: TGTGCCAGCAGCTTACAGTCGGGTCTCTCTGGAAACACCATATATTTT. Translated, it gives CASSLQSGLSGNTIYF. J is TRBJ1-3 and V is TRBV7-2; D is undetermined. V shed 2 bases and J shed 0 bases, with 11 bases lying between them. The germline V gene encodes CDR1 SGHTA and CDR2 FQGNSA. The CDR3 length is 16 residues.

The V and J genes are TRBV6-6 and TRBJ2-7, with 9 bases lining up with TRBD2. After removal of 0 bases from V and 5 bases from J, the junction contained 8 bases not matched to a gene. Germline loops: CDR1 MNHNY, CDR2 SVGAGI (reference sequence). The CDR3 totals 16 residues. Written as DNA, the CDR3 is TGTGCCAGCAGTTACTCTTTGGCGGGAGGGCCGGACGAGCAGTACTTC. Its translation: CASSYSLAGGPDEQYF.

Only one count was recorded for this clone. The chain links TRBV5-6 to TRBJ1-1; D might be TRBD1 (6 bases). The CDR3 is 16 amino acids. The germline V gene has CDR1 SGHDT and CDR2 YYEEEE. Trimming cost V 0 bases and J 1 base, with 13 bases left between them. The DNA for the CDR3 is TGTGCCAGCAGCTTGGGGGGGGCGGGAGAGAACACTGAAGCTTTCTTT. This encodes CASSLGGAGENTEAFF.

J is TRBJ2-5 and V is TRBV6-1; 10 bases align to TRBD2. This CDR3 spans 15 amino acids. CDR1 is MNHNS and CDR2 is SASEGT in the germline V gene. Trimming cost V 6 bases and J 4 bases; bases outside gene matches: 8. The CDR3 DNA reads TGTGCCAGCAGATTACTACGGACTAGCGGAGAGACCCAGTACTTC. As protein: CASRLLRTSGETQYF.

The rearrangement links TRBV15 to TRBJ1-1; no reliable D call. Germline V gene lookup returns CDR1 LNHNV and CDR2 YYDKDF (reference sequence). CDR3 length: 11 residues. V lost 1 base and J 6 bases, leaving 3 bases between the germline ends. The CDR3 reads CATSRVSEAFF. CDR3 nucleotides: TGTGCCACCAGCAGAGTATCTGAAGCTTTCTTT.

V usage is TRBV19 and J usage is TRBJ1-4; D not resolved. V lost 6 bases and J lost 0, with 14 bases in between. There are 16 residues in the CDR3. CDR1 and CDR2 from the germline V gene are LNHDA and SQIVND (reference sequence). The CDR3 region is CASRPLGEATNEKLFF. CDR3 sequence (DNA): TGTGCCAGTAGACCCCTCGGAGAGGCAACTAATGAAAAACTGTTTTTT.

The CDR3 loop reads CASSMWGQGLDTQYF. In DNA form, the CDR3 reads TGTGCCAGTAGTATGTGGGGACAGGGGTTAGATACGCAGTATTTT. This sequence joins TRBV19 and TRBJ2-3; 10 positions agree with TRBD1. The V gene's germline CDR1 is LNHDA and CDR2 SQIVND (reference sequence). Trimming cost V 3 bases and J 5 bases; bases outside gene matches: 5. The CDR3 spans 15 residues.

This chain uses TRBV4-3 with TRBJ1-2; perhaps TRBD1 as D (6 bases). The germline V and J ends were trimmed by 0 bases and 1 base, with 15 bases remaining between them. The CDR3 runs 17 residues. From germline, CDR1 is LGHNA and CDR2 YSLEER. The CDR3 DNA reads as TGCGCCAGCAGCCAAGATTCTATGGCAGGGGTTAACTATGGCTACACCTTC. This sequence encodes CASSQDSMAGVNYGYTF.

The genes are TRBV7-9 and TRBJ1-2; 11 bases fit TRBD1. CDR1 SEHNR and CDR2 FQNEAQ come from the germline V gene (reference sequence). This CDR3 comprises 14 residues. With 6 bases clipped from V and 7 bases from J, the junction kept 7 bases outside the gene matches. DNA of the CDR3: TGTGCCAGCAGTTTCGGACAGGGGGCAGGTGGCTACACCTTC. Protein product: CASSFGQGAGGYTF.

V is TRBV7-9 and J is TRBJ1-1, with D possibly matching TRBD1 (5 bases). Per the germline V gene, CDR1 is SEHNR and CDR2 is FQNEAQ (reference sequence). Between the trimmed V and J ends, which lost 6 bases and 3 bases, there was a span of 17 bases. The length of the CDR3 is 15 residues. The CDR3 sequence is CASSSLGGLDTEAFF. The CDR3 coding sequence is TGTGCCAGCAGTTCCTTGGGGGGTCTGGACACTGAAGCTTTCTTT.

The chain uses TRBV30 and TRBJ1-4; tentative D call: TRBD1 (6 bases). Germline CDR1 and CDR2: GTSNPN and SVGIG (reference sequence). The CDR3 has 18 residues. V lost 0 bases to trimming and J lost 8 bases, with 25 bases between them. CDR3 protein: CAWSVRLSGRLTGEKLFF. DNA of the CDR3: TGTGCCTGGAGTGTTAGGTTGAGCGGCCGCTTAACAGGGGAAAAACTGTTTTTT.

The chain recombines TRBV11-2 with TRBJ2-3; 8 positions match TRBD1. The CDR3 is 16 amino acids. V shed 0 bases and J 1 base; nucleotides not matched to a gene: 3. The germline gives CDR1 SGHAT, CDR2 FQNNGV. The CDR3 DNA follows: TGTGCCAGCAGCTTAGATGGACAGGGTGGCACAGATACGCAGTATTTT. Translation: CASSLDGQGGTDTQYF. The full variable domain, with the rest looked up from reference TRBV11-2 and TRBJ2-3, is EAGVAQSPRYKIIEKRQSVAFWCNPISGHATLYWYQQILGQGPKLLIQFQNNGVVDDSQLPKDRFSAERLKGVDSTLKIQPAKLEDSAVYLCASSLDGQGGTDTQYFGPGTRLTVL.

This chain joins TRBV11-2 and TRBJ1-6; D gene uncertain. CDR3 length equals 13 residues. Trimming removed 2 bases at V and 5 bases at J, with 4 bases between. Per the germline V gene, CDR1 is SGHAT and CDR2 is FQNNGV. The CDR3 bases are TGTGCCAGCAGCTTAAGCGATAATTCACCCCTCCACTTT. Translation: CASSLSDNSPLHF. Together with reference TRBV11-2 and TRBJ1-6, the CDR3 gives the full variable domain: EAGVAQSPRYKIIEKRQSVAFWCNPISGHATLYWYQQILGQGPKLLIQFQNNGVVDDSQLPKDRFSAERLKGVDSTLKIQPAKLEDSAVYLCASSLSDNSPLHFGNGTRLTVT.

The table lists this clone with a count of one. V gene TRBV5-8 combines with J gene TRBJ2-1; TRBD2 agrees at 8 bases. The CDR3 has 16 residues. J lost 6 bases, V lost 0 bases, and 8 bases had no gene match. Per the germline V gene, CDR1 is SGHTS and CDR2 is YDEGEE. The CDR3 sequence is CASSLGSGGPSNEQFF. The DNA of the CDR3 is TGTGCCAGCAGCTTGGGTTCGGGGGGGCCTAGCAATGAGCAGTTCTTC.

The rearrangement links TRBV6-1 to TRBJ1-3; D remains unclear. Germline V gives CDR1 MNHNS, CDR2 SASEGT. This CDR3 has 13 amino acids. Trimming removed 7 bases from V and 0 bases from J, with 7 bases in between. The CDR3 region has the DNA TGTGCCAGCATGTCCTTCTCTGGAAACACCATATATTTT. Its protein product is CASMSFSGNTIYF.

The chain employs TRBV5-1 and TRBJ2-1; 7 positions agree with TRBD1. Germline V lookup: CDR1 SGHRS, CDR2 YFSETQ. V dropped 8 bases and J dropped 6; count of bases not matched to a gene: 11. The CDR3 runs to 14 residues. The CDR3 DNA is TGCGCCAGTCAGTCGGGACAGCCCTCCAATGAGCAGTTCTTC. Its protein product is CASQSGQPSNEQFF.

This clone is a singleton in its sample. CDR3 amino acids: CASSPPWTGEGTYEQYF. Here the CDR3 DNA reads TGTGCCAGCAGCCCCCCATGGACAGGGGAAGGAACCTACGAGCAGTACTTC. This chain uses TRBV5-6 with TRBJ2-7; 9 bases are shared with TRBD1. Germline V CDR1 and CDR2: SGHDT, YYEEEE. The CDR3 extends over 17 amino acids. V gave up 4 bases and J gave up 2 bases; unmatched junction bases: 13.

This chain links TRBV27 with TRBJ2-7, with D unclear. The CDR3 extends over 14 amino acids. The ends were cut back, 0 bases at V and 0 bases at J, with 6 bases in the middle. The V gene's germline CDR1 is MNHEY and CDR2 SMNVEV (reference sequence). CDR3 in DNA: TGTGCCAGCAGTTTATCCCCCAGCTCCTACGAGCAGTACTTC. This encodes CASSLSPSSYEQYF.